The subject of this entry is one T cell receptor (beta chain). The target antigen is unknown. The data derive from a study of radiation and T cells in renal cell carcinoma. Time point reported: baseline pretreatment blood. Treatment meaning: 15 Gy SBRT to primary tumor, nephrectomy 4 weeks later. Study-wide findings and caveats: No pretreatment tumor biopsies were available for baseline clonotypes.

The V and J ends lost 6 bases and 8 bases respectively, with 19 bases between them. The germline gives CDR1 LNHDA, CDR2 SQIVND (reference sequence). This CDR3 region has 14 residues. The repertoire was sequenced with immunoSEQ multiplex PCR; TCRdb's copy has only in-frame clones and lacks some. The table lists roughly 120,000 clones, roughly 85% of them singletons. The sequencing used blood, collected from a patient whose treatment included radiotherapy and nephrectomy. This receptor was obtained from a woman aged 55-70 years with renal cell carcinoma. The rearrangement uses TRBV19 and TRBJ1-2; no clear D gene. The CDR3 sequence: CASSGGPTKRGYTF. Here the CDR3 DNA reads TGTGCCAGTAGCGGCGGGCCAACCAAGCGGGGCTACACCTTC.